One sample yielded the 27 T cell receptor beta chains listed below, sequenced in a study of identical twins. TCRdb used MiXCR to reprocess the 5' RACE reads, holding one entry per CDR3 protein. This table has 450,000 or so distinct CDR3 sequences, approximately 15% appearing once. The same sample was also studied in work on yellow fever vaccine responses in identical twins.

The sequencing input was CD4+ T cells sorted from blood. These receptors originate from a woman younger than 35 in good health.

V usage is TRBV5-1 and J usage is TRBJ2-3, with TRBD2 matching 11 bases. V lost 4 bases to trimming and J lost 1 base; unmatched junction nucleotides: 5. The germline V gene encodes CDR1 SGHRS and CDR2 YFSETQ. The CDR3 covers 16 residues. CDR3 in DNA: TGCGCCAGCAGCGTATCTAGCGGGGGGCGCACAGATACGCAGTATTTT. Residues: CASSVSSGGRTDTQYF.

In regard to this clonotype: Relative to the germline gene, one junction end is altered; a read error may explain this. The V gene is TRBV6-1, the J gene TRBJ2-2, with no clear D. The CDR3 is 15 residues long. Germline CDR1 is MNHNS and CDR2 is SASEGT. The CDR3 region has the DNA TGTGCCAACAGTCGATCGGGCCTTAACACCGGGGAGCTGTTTTTT. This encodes CANSRSGLNTGELFF.

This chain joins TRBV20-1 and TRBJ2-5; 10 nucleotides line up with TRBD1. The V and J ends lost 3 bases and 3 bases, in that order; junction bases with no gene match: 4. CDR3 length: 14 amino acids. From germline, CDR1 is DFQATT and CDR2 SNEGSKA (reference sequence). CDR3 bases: TGCAGTGCTAGCTCCGGGACAGGGGAAGAGACCCAGTACTTC. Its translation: CSASSGTGEETQYF.

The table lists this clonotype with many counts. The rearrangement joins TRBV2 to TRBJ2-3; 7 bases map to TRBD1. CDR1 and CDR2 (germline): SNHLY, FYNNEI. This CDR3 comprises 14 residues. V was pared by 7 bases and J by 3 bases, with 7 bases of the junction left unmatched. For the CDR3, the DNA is TGTGCCAGCATCCTGGGCAGGGGGACAGATACGCAGTATTTT. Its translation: CASILGRGTDTQYF.

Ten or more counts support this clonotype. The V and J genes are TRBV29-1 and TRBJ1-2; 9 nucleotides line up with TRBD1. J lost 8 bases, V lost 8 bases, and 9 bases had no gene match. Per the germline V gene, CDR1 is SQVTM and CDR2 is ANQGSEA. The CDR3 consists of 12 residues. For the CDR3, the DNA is TGCAGCTTCCCAGACAGGGGGAACGGCTACACCTTC. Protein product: CSFPDRGNGYTF.

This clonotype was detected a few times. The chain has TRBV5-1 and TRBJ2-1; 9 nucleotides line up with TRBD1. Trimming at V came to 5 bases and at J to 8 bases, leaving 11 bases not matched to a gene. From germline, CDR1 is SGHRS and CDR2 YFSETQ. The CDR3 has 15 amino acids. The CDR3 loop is CASSPPRQGGDEQFF. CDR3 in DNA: TGCGCCAGCAGTCCCCCGCGACAGGGGGGTGATGAGCAGTTCTTC.

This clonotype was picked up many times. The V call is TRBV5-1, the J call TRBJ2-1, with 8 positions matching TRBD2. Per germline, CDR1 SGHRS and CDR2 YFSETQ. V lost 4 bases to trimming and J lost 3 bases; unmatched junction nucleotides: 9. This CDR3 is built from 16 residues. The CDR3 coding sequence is TGCGCCAGCAGCCCCGCCCCGGGAGGGGTCTACAATGAGCAGTTCTTC. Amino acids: CASSPAPGGVYNEQFF.

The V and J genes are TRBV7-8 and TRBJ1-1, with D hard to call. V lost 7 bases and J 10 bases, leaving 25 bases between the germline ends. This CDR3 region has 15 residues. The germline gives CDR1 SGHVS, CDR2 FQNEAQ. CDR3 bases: TGTGCCAGCACCTCGCAAGGGTCCCCAACTATGGGAGCTTTCTTT. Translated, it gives CASTSQGSPTMGAFF.

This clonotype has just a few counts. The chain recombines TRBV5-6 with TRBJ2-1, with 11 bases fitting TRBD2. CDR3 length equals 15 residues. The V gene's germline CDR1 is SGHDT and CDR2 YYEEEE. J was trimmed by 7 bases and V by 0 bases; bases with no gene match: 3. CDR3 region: CASSLAASGGNEQFF. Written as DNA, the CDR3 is TGTGCCAGCAGCTTGGCCGCTAGCGGGGGGAATGAGCAGTTCTTC.

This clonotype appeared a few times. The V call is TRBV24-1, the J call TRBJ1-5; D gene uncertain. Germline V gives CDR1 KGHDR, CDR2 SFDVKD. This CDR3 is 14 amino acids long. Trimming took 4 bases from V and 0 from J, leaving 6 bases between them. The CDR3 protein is CATSEWGSNQPQHF. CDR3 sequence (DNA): TGTGCCACCAGTGAATGGGGTAGCAATCAGCCCCAGCATTTT.

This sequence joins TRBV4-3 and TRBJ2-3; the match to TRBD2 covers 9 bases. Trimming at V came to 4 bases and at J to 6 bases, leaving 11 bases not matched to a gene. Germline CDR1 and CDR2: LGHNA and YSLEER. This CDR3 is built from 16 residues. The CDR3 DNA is TGCGCCAGCAGCCCCGCTCCCGGGACTAGCAGGGATACGCAGTATTTT. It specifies CASSPAPGTSRDTQYF.

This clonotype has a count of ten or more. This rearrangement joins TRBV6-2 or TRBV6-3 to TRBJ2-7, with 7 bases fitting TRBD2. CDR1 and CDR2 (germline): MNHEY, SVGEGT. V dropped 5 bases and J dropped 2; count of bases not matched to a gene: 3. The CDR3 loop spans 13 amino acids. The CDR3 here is CASSRLAAYEQYF. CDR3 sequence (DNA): TGTGCCAGCAGTCGGCTAGCGGCCTACGAGCAGTACTTC.

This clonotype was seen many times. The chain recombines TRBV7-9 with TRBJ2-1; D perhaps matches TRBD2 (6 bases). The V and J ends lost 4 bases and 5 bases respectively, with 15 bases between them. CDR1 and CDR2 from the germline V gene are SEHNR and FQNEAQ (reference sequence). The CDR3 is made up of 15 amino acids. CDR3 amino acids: CASSSLGGVDNEQFF. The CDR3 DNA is TGTGCCAGCAGCTCTCTGGGCGGGGTCGACAATGAGCAGTTCTTC.

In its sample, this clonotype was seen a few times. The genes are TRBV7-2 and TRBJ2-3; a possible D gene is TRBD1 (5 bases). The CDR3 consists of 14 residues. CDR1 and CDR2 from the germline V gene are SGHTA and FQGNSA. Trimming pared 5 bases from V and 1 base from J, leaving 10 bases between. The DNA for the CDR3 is TGTGCCAGCAGCAGGGGTTCGGGCACAGATACGCAGTATTTT. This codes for CASSRGSGTDTQYF. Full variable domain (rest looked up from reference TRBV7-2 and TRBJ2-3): GAGVSQSPSNKVTEKGKDVELRCDPISGHTALYWYRQSLGQGLEFLIYFQGNSAPDKSGLPSDRFSAERTGGSVSTLTIQRTQQEDSAVYLCASSRGSGTDTQYFGPGTRLTVL.

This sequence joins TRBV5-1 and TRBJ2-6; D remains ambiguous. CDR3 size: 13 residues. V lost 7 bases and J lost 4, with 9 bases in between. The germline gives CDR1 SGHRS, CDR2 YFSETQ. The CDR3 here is CASAMLGANVLTF. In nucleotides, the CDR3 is TGCGCCAGCGCCATGTTGGGGGCCAACGTCCTGACTTTC.

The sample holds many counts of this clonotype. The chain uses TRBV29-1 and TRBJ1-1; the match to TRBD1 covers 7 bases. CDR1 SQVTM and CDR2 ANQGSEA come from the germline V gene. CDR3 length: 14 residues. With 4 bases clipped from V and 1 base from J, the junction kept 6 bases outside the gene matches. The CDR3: CSVASRGGNTEAFF. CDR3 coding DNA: TGCAGCGTTGCCTCCAGGGGGGGGAACACTGAAGCTTTCTTT.

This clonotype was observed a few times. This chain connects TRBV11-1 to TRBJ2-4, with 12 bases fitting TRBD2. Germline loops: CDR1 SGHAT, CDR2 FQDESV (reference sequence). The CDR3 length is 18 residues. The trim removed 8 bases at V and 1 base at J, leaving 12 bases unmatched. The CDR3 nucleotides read TGTGCCAGCGGGGAGGGGCTAGCGGGGGGGCCGGCCAAAAACATTCAGTACTTC. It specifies CASGEGLAGGPAKNIQYF.

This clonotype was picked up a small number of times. The CDR3 loop is CASSLGTSGLLTDTQYF. CDR3 nucleotides: TGCGCCAGCAGCTTGGGGACTAGCGGTTTGCTCACAGATACGCAGTATTTT. V is TRBV5-1 and J is TRBJ2-3; 10 positions agree with TRBD2. CDR3 length: 17 residues. Unmatched junction bases numbered 6, after V lost 0 bases and J lost 2 bases. Germline V gene sequence: CDR1 SGHRS, CDR2 YFSETQ.

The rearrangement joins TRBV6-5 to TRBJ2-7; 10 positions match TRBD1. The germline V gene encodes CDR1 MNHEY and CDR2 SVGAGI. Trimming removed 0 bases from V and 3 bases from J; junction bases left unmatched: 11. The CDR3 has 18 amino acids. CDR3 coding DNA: TGTGCCAGCAGTTACTCGGCAGAGGTTGGGACAGGGGTCTACGAGCAGTACTTC. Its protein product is CASSYSAEVGTGVYEQYF.

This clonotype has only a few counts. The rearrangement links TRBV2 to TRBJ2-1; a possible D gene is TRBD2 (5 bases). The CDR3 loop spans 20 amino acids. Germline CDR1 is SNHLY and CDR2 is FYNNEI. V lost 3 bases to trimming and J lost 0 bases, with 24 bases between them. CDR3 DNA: TGTGCCAGCAGTGACCTAGATCCTCCGGACTCCCTGAGCTCCTACAATGAGCAGTTCTTC. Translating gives CASSDLDPPDSLSSYNEQFF. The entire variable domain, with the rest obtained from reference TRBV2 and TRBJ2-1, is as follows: EPEVTQTPSHQVTQMGQEVILRCVPISNHLYFYWYRQILGQKVEFLVSFYNNEISEKSEIFDDQFSVERPDGSNFTLKIRSTKLEDSAMYFCASSDLDPPDSLSSYNEQFFGPGTRLTVL.

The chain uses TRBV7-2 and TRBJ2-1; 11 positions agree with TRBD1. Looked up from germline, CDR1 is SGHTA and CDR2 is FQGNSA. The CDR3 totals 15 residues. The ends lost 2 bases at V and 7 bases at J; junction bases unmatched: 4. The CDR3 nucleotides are TGTGCCAGCAGCTTACTAGGACAGGGGGCGAATGAGCAGTTCTTC. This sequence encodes CASSLLGQGANEQFF.

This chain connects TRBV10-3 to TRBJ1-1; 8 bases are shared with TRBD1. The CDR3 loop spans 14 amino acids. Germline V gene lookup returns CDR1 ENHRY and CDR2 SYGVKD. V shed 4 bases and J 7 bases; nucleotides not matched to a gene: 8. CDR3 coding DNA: TGTGCCATCAGTGCCGGACAGGGCCAGGGTGAAGCTTTCTTT. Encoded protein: CAISAGQGQGEAFF.

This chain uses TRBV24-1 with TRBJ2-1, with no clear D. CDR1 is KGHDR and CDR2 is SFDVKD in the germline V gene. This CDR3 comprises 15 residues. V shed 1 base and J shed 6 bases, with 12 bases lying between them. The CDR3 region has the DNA TGTGCCACCAGTGATTTAAGCCCGTATTCCAATGAGCAGTTCTTC. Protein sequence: CATSDLSPYSNEQFF.

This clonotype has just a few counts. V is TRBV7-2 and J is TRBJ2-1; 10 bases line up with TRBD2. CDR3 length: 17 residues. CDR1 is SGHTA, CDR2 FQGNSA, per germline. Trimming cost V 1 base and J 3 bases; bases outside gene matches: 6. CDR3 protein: CASSLGVAGGLYNEQFF. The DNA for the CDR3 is TGTGCCAGCAGCTTAGGGGTAGCGGGAGGCCTCTACAATGAGCAGTTCTTC. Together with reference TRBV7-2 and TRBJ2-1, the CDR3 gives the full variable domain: GAGVSQSPSNKVTEKGKDVELRCDPISGHTALYWYRQSLGQGLEFLIYFQGNSAPDKSGLPSDRFSAERTGGSVSTLTIQRTQQEDSAVYLCASSLGVAGGLYNEQFFGPGTRLTVL.

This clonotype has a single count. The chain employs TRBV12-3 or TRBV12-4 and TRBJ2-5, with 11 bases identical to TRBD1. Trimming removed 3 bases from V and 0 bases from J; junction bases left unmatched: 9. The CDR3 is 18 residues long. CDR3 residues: CASSFGQGALTYQETQYF. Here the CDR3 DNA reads TGTGCCAGCAGTTTCGGACAGGGGGCGTTAACGTACCAAGAGACCCAGTACTTC.

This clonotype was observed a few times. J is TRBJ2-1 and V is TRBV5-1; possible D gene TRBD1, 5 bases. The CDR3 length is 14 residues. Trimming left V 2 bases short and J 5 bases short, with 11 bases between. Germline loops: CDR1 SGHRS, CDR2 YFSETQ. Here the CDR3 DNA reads TGCGCCAGCAGCTTAGACAGTTTAAACAATGAGCAGTTCTTC. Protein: CASSLDSLNNEQFF.

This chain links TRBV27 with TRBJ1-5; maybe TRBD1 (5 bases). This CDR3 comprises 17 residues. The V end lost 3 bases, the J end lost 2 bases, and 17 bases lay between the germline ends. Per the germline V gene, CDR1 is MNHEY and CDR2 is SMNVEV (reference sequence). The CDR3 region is CASSFLAGTVGNQPQHF. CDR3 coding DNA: TGTGCCAGCAGTTTTCTGGCGGGGACGGTAGGCAATCAGCCCCAGCATTTT.